One and the same sample provided the 12 T cell receptor beta chains below, sequenced in a study of T-cell reconstitution after alpha-beta-depleted transplantation in children. Unique molecular identifiers were used to barcode this TCRbeta library. TCRdb itself ran the PCR reads through MiXCR, one entry per CDR3 protein. The sample holds some 200,000 distinct CDR3 sequences; about 8.4% are singletons and the top ten take 35%. The starting material was PBMCs, mostly from graft donor cells, obtained 360 days after TCRalphabeta/CD19-depleted stem cell transplant. These receptors came from a male patient between 2 and 10 years old who had a stem cell transplant for acute myeloid leukemia, so the T cells may come from the graft donor.

This chain links TRBV19 with TRBJ2-1, with 8 bases identical to TRBD1. With 9 bases clipped from V and 0 bases from J, the junction kept 4 bases outside the gene matches. Germline CDR1 LNHDA, CDR2 SQIVND (reference sequence). CDR3 length: 14 amino acids. The CDR3 protein is CASGQGSSYNEQFF. DNA of the CDR3: TGTGCCAGCGGACAGGGTAGCTCCTACAATGAGCAGTTCTTC.

This clonotype turned up a few times. The chain joins TRBV12-3 or TRBV12-4 to TRBJ2-4; 8 bases fit TRBD2. J lost 3 bases, V lost 3 bases, and 4 bases had no gene match. The CDR3 runs 15 residues. The CDR3 DNA reads TGTGCCAGCAGTTTCGGGGGGGGGCACAAAAACATTCAGTACTTC. It encodes CASSFGGGHKNIQYF.

In this sample, this clonotype turned up many times. The V gene is TRBV15, the J gene TRBJ2-2; D might be TRBD1 (6 bases). The CDR3 is made up of 15 amino acids. CDR1 and CDR2 (germline): LNHNV, YYDKDF (reference sequence). Trimming took off 5 bases at V and 6 bases at J, with 16 bases between the two ends. The CDR3 nucleotides read TGTGCCACCAGCTCAGTACAGGGCGGGTCCGGGGAGCTGTTTTTT. It translates to CATSSVQGGSGELFF.

The V call is TRBV7-2, the J call TRBJ2-1; 13 bases agree with TRBD2. V dropped 2 bases and J dropped 4; count of bases not matched to a gene: 2. Germline loops: CDR1 SGHTA, CDR2 FQGNSA. This CDR3 comprises 16 residues. The CDR3 coding sequence is TGTGCCAGCAGCTTATCGACTAGCGGGGGGTACAATGAGCAGTTCTTC. Residues: CASSLSTSGGYNEQFF.

This clonotype was observed many times. J is TRBJ2-1 and V is TRBV5-1; TRBD2 matches 8 bases. Trimming took 1 base from V and 2 from J; bases not matched to a gene: 2. Germline assignment: CDR1 SGHRS and CDR2 YFSETQ. The length of the CDR3 is 15 residues. The CDR3 sequence is CASSLSGGTYNEQFF. CDR3 nucleotide sequence: TGCGCCAGCAGCTTGTCGGGGGGGACCTACAATGAGCAGTTCTTC.

V usage is TRBV7-2 and J usage is TRBJ2-7, with D uncertain. This CDR3 has 15 amino acids. Trimming took 5 bases from V and 1 from J, leaving 15 bases between them. Germline V gives CDR1 SGHTA, CDR2 FQGNSA. The CDR3 is CASSPLIADSYEQYV. CDR3 nucleotides: TGTGCCAGCAGCCCACTCATTGCGGATTCCTACGAGCAGTACGTC.

This clonotype was detected a few times. The chain combines TRBV18 with TRBJ1-1; D is unclear. The length of the CDR3 is 13 residues. Between the trimmed V and J ends, which lost 6 bases and 1 base, there was a span of 9 bases. The germline CDR1 and CDR2 sequences are KGHSH and LQKENI. CDR3 DNA sequence: TGTGCCAGCTCGGCTAGCGAGAACACTGAAGCTTTCTTT. Translation: CASSASENTEAFF.

The gene calls are TRBV7-9 and TRBJ2-5; D possibly corresponds to TRBD1 (5 bases). Between the trimmed V and J ends, which lost 6 bases and 1 base, there was a span of 9 bases. CDR3 length: 13 amino acids. Germline CDR1 and CDR2: SEHNR and FQNEAQ (reference sequence). Written as DNA, the CDR3 is TGTGCCAGCAGAATGACAGCCCAAGAGACCCAGTACTTC. Translation gives CASRMTAQETQYF.

V gene TRBV6-1 combines with J gene TRBJ2-7, with 8 bases aligning to TRBD2. V lost 5 bases and J lost 0; bases outside the gene matches: 18. CDR1 and CDR2 (germline): MNHNS, SASEGT. The CDR3 is 19 amino acids. The CDR3 bases are TGTGCCAGCAGTACGACCGGGACTAGAAGACCAGTTGGCTCCTACGAGCAGTACTTC. The encoded protein is CASSTTGTRRPVGSYEQYF.

This clonotype was counted only a few times. The J gene is TRBJ2-7, the V gene TRBV5-1; TRBD1 agrees at 8 bases. Trimming at V came to 0 bases and at J to 6 bases, leaving 11 bases not matched to a gene. This CDR3 comprises 16 residues. Germline V gene data show CDR1 as SGHRS and CDR2 as YFSETQ. In DNA, the CDR3 is TGCGCCAGCAGCTTGGCCCCCGAGGACAGGGCGGCCGAGCAGTACTTC. Amino acid sequence: CASSLAPEDRAAEQYF.

The chain employs TRBV2 and TRBJ2-1; D unresolved. Germline assignment: CDR1 SNHLY and CDR2 FYNNEI. This CDR3 comprises 13 residues. Between the trimmed V and J ends, which lost 0 bases and 6 bases, there was a span of 6 bases. The CDR3 coding sequence is TGTGCCAGCAGTGAAGCGCTGGGCAATGAGCAGTTCTTC. Amino acids: CASSEALGNEQFF.

This clonotype was observed many times. V and J are TRBV6-5 and TRBJ1-1, with a weak D call TRBD1 (5 bases). Germline lookup yields CDR1 MNHEY and CDR2 SVGAGI. Trimming left V 5 bases short and J 4 bases short, with 8 bases between. The CDR3 runs to 12 residues. The DNA of the CDR3 is TGTGCCAGCAGTACGAGGGGCACTGAAGCTTTCTTT. Translated, it gives CASSTRGTEAFF.